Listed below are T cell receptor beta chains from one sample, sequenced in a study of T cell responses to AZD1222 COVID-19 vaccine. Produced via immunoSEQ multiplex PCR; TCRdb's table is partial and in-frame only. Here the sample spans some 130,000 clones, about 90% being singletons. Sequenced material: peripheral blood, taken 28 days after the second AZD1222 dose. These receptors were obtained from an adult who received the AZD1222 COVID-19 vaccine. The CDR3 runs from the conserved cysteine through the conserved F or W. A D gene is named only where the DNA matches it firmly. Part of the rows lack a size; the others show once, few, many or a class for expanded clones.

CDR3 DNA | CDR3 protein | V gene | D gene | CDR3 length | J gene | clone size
TGTGCCACCAGTGAATCGGCAAGCGGACGGACTAGCGGGGTGTACAATGAGCAGTTCTTC | CATSESASGRTSGVYNEQFF | TRBV24-1 | TRBD2 | 20 | TRBJ2-1 | few
TGTGCCAGTAGACTAGCGGGGGGTGATCGTACGCAGTATTTT | CASRLAGGDRTQYF | TRBV19 | TRBD2 | 14 | TRBJ2-3 | few
TGCAGCGTCGTAGGGGGGAATGGCTACACCTTC | CSVVGGNGYTF | TRBV29-1 | - | 11 | TRBJ1-2 | -
TGTGCCAGCAGCCCCGGACAGGGCGACGGCTACACCTTC | CASSPGQGDGYTF | TRBV28 | TRBD1 | 13 | TRBJ1-2 | -
TGTGCCAGCAGCTTAAAAGGGCGGGAGGTGGATACGCAGTATTTT | CASSLKGREVDTQYF | TRBV7-3 | TRBD2 | 15 | TRBJ2-3 | -
TGTGCCAGCAGCTTAAGTCCGGGAGAGGTTTATGGCTACACCTTC | CASSLSPGEVYGYTF | TRBV7-3 | - | 15 | TRBJ1-2 | -
TGTGCCAGCAGCTTGGCCGGGGTAGCGGACAACACCGGGGAGCTGTTTTTT | CASSLAGVADNTGELFF | TRBV5-6 | - | 17 | TRBJ2-2 | -
TGTGCCAGCAGCCTCTCCCCGGCAACTAATGAAAAACTGTTTTTT | CASSLSPATNEKLFF | TRBV28 | - | 15 | TRBJ1-4 | -
TGTGCCAGCACACCGGCGGACGGTGACAGCTCCTATAATTCACCCCTCCACTTT | CASTPADGDSSYNSPLHF | TRBV28 | - | 18 | TRBJ1-6 | -
TGTGCCAGCAGCCAAGGGAACAAACGCACTGAAGCTTTCTTT | CASSQGNKRTEAFF | TRBV3-1/TRBV3-2 | - | 14 | TRBJ1-1 | -
TGTGCCAGCAGCCAAGTTTACAGGCGCCCTGGCTACACCTTC | CASSQVYRRPGYTF | TRBV3-1/TRBV3-2 | - | 14 | TRBJ1-2 | -
TGCGCCAGCACCCCTGCAGGGAAAGTTATTTACGAGCAGTACTTC | CASTPAGKVIYEQYF | TRBV10-1 | - | 15 | TRBJ2-7 | -
TGTGCCAGCAGTGCCCCGGACAGGTACACCGGGGAGCTGTTTTTT | CASSAPDRYTGELFF | TRBV27 | TRBD1 | 15 | TRBJ2-2 | -
TGTGCCTGGACTAACCGCGGGAATACGCAGTATTTT | CAWTNRGNTQYF | TRBV30 | - | 12 | TRBJ2-3 | -
TGTGCCAGCAGCTTAGAGTCGGCGGGAGGCGGCGAGCAGTACTTC | CASSLESAGGGEQYF | TRBV7-9 | TRBD2 | 15 | TRBJ2-7 | once
TGTGCCAGCAGCTTATGGGCCGCGGGCGGAGAGCTGTTTTTT | CASSLWAAGGELFF | TRBV7-2 | - | 14 | TRBJ2-2 | -
TGCAGCGTTGTAAATTCGGGTCAGGGGAATCTCGGCTACACCTTC | CSVVNSGQGNLGYTF | TRBV29-1 | - | 15 | TRBJ1-2 | -
TGTGCCAGCAGCTTGGGGGGATTCGGCAATCAGCCCCAGCATTTT | CASSLGGFGNQPQHF | TRBV5-6 | - | 15 | TRBJ1-5 | -
TGCGCCAGCAGCCCGTTGAGAAACCCTTCCTACGAGCAGTACTTC | CASSPLRNPSYEQYF | TRBV5-1 | - | 15 | TRBJ2-7 | -
TGTGCCAGCAGTAGGGACAGACGGGGAACAGATACGCAGTATTTT | CASSRDRRGTDTQYF | TRBV25-1 | TRBD1 | 15 | TRBJ2-3 | -
TGTGCCAGCAGCCCCCTATTCGGCGGGAGGGCCTACAATGAGCAGTTCTTC | CASSPLFGGRAYNEQFF | TRBV7-2 | TRBD2 | 17 | TRBJ2-1 | -
TGTGCCAGCAGTTTATTGCAAACCTCTGGAAACACCATATATTTT | CASSLLQTSGNTIYF | TRBV28 | - | 15 | TRBJ1-3 | -
TGTGCCAGCAGACGCTACGGACAGATCTATGGCTACACCTTC | CASRRYGQIYGYTF | TRBV28 | - | 14 | TRBJ1-2 | -
TGTGCCAGCAGTTTCCGCCAGGCCTCCTACGAGCAGTACTTC | CASSFRQASYEQYF | TRBV28 | - | 14 | TRBJ2-7 | -
TGTGCCAGCAGCTTAGGGGACAGGGGGTATAATTCACCCCTCCACTTT | CASSLGDRGYNSPLHF | TRBV7-9 | TRBD1 | 16 | TRBJ1-6 | -
TGTGCCAGCAGCGGGACAAACTATGGCTACACCTTC | CASSGTNYGYTF | TRBV6-5 | - | 12 | TRBJ1-2 | -
TGTGCCAGTACCCCAACGACAGGGGGCTATGGCTACACCTTC | CASTPTTGGYGYTF | TRBV19 | TRBD1 | 14 | TRBJ1-2 | -
TGTGCCACCAGTGGACAGGCATACGAGCAGTACTTC | CATSGQAYEQYF | TRBV24-1 | - | 12 | TRBJ2-7 | once
TGTGCCAGCAGCCTAGCGGCCTACAATGAGCAGTTCTTC | CASSLAAYNEQFF | TRBV27 | TRBD2 | 13 | TRBJ2-1 | -
TGTGCCAGCAGCTTAATAGCGTGGGGACAGGGGTCAGGCACCGGGGAGCTGTTTTTT | CASSLIAWGQGSGTGELFF | TRBV7-2 | TRBD1 | 19 | TRBJ2-2 | -
TGTGCCAGCGGCCCACAGGGGAACACTGAAGCTTTCTTT | CASGPQGNTEAFF | TRBV27 | - | 13 | TRBJ1-1 | -
TGTGCCACCAGTGATTTGCGTTACGAGACAGGGAAGAACACTGAAGCTTTCTTT | CATSDLRYETGKNTEAFF | TRBV24-1 | TRBD1 | 18 | TRBJ1-1 | -
TGCAGTGCTAGTGACAGGGGGAATTCACCCCTCCACTTT | CSASDRGNSPLHF | TRBV20-1 | TRBD1 | 13 | TRBJ1-6 | few
TGTGCCAGTAGTATCCCCGGCAGAGTGCAAGAGACCCAGTACTTC | CASSIPGRVQETQYF | TRBV19 | - | 15 | TRBJ2-5 | once
TGCGCCAGCAGGACAGATTCTAATGAAAAACTGTTTTTT | CASRTDSNEKLFF | TRBV5-1 | - | 13 | TRBJ1-4 | once
TGTGCCAGCAGCTTAGTGGGCGTCGGCAATGAGCAGTTCTTC | CASSLVGVGNEQFF | TRBV7-9 | - | 14 | TRBJ2-1 | -
TGTGCCAGCAGTTACGATGGGAATGGCTACACCTTC | CASSYDGNGYTF | TRBV6-2/TRBV6-3 | - | 12 | TRBJ1-2 | -
TGTGCCAGTAGCCCTCTGGTGGGAGCGGGCACAGATACGCAGTATTTT | CASSPLVGAGTDTQYF | TRBV19 | - | 16 | TRBJ2-3 | -
TGTGCCAGCACCGAACTCGGGACAGGGGGCGACTCGGATACGCAGTATTTT | CASTELGTGGDSDTQYF | TRBV28 | TRBD1 | 17 | TRBJ2-3 | -
TGTGCCAGCAGTGCGGGACAGGGGAGTTCTGGAAACACCATATATTTT | CASSAGQGSSGNTIYF | TRBV2 | TRBD1 | 16 | TRBJ1-3 | -
TGTGCCAGCAGCGTAGGGGAGAACACTGAAGCTTTCTTT | CASSVGENTEAFF | TRBV9 | - | 13 | TRBJ1-1 | -
TGTGCCAGCAGCTTAAGACAGGCGAATGGAAACACCATATATTTT | CASSLRQANGNTIYF | TRBV11-2 | - | 15 | TRBJ1-3 | -
TGTGCCAGCAGCCGGCGGGGGACTGGGGCCAACGTCCTGACTTTC | CASSRRGTGANVLTF | TRBV11-2 | TRBD2 | 15 | TRBJ2-6 | -
TGTGCCAGCTCACCACCGAGAAGCGGGAGGGCCGTGGATACGCAGTATTTT | CASSPPRSGRAVDTQYF | TRBV18 | TRBD2 | 17 | TRBJ2-3 | -
TGTGCCAGCAGCGTAGCTGGGTTCGGGGACACCGGGGAGCTGTTTTTT | CASSVAGFGDTGELFF | TRBV9 | - | 16 | TRBJ2-2 | -
TGTGCCAGCAGTTCAATCGGACAGGGGGCATCAGATACGCAGTATTTT | CASSSIGQGASDTQYF | TRBV28 | TRBD1 | 16 | TRBJ2-3 | -
TGTGCCAGCAGTACGGACAGGGGGCCGGGTGACTTC | CASSTDRGPGDF | TRBV28 | TRBD1 | 12 | TRBJ2-7 | -
TGTGCCAGCAGCCGCTGGGTAGGGCTGAAAAATGAAAAACTGTTTTTT | CASSRWVGLKNEKLFF | TRBV27 | - | 16 | TRBJ1-4 | -
TGCGCCAGCAGCCAAGATTCGAGACAGGGCAAAGCTTTCTTT | CASSQDSRQGKAFF | TRBV4-3 | TRBD1 | 14 | TRBJ1-1 | -
TGTGCCAGCAGCCACGCTGGACGGAGCTATAATTCACCCCTCCACTTT | CASSHAGRSYNSPLHF | TRBV5-4 | - | 16 | TRBJ1-6 | -
TGTGCCAGCAGCCCCCCACTTGCGGGAGGGTTCTACAATGAGCAGTTCTTC | CASSPPLAGGFYNEQFF | TRBV9 | TRBD2 | 17 | TRBJ2-1 | -
TGTGCCAGCAGTCCGCAGAGGAACACTGAAGCTTTCTTT | CASSPQRNTEAFF | TRBV12-3/TRBV12-4 | - | 13 | TRBJ1-1 | -
TGCAGTGCTACGGACAGTCTCGGCTACACCTTC | CSATDSLGYTF | TRBV20-1 | - | 11 | TRBJ1-2 | -
TGCGCCAGCAGCTTGGGCCCCGCTGGGGGAGGGGGGAGCTCCTACGAGCAGTACTTC | CASSLGPAGGGGSSYEQYF | TRBV5-1 | - | 19 | TRBJ2-7 | -
TGCAGCGTTGGGGCGGAGGCTGAAGCTTTCTTT | CSVGAEAEAFF | TRBV29-1 | - | 11 | TRBJ1-1 | -